The T cell receptor (beta chain) described here comes from a study of blood T cell repertoires in COVID-19. Study context: Collection of acute and convalescent COVID-19 samples took place in the United States, Italy and Spain.

The data were produced by immunoSEQ multiplex PCR, yet TCRdb's version contains in-frame clones alone and is incomplete. The repertoire holds more than 95,000 clones, with roughly nine tenths as singletons. Trimming stripped 6 bases from V and 4 bases from J, with 24 bases between. The CDR3 consists of 17 residues. Germline CDR1 and CDR2: MDHEN and SYDVKM. Sequenced: peripheral blood. The receptor comes from a human donor in a cohort sampled during active COVID-19. V and J are TRBV28 and TRBJ1-2; maybe TRBD1 (6 bases). The CDR3 DNA reads as TGTGCCAGCAGGGGAATTTCAGAGGACAGCCGCCGCTATGGCTACACCTTC. It codes for CASRGISEDSRRYGYTF.